Below are 3 T cell receptor beta chains sequenced from a single sample in a study of cytomegalovirus exposure and HLA in healthy donors. Both 60 Vbeta primers and 13 Jbeta primers went into the PCR. Method: immunoSEQ multiplex PCR; TCRdb's copy keeps in-frame clones and lacks some. Among about 130,000 clones, about four fifths were seen once, and the ten largest hold 4.8%. Sequenced input: PBMCs. The receptors originated from a man aged 30-40 years in good health.

The rearrangement uses TRBV6-5 and TRBJ2-7, with D unclear. Per the germline V gene, CDR1 is MNHEY and CDR2 is SVGAGI. The CDR3 spans 12 residues. Trimming removed 5 bases at V and 0 bases at J, with 5 bases between. This chain's CDR3 is CASSLVSYEQYF. DNA of the CDR3: TGTGCCAGCAGTCTCGTCTCCTACGAGCAGTACTTC.

The genes are TRBV5-1 and TRBJ2-5; D ambiguous. Trimming removed 0 bases at V and 5 bases at J, with 14 bases between. The CDR3 is made up of 15 amino acids. Germline values: CDR1 SGHRS, CDR2 YFSETQ. The chain's CDR3 is CASSLVPLEGETQYF. The CDR3 DNA reads as TGCGCCAGCAGCTTGGTCCCGCTAGAAGGTGAGACCCAGTACTTC.

This rearrangement joins TRBV27 to TRBJ2-1; 10 nucleotides line up with TRBD2. The length of the CDR3 is 14 residues. J gave up 10 bases and V 5 bases, and 8 bases lay outside the gene matches. CDR1 and CDR2 from the germline V gene are MNHEY and SMNVEV (reference sequence). The CDR3 reads CASSESGRAAEQFF. CDR3 DNA sequence: TGTGCCAGCAGTGAGAGCGGGAGGGCTGCCGAGCAGTTCTTC.